One sample yielded the 7 T cell receptor beta chains listed below, sequenced in a study of CXCR3-negative and CXCR3-positive naive CD8 T cells. Study-level findings and limits: Naive cells with CXCR3 showed TRB CDR3s that were more hydrophobic than those in CXCR3-negative naive cells.

It was by 5' RACE with UMI labels that the TRB cDNA libraries were prepared. TCRdb reprocessed the 5' RACE reads and keeps a single row for each CDR3 protein, giving no DNA. The sample totals around 80,000 distinct CDR3 sequences; its top ten clones hold 0.55% to 0.8%. These TCRs are of unknown antigen specificity. The sequenced material came from naive CXCR3+ CD8+ T cells from blood. Subset defined: CD45RO-CCR7+CD27+CD95- naive CD8+ T cells expressing CXCR3 (TNR3+). These receptors were collected from a human donor in good health. Some clones in this sample may be carry-over from other donors' samples.

The chain is built from TRBV4-3 and TRBJ1-1; TCRdb proposes TRBD1, but this gene call is untestable without DNA. Germline loops: CDR1 LGHNA, CDR2 YSLEER. The length of the CDR3 is 16 residues. The CDR3 protein is CASSQDRVGQNTEAFF.

The chain uses TRBV29-1 and TRBJ1-2. CDR1 SQVTM and CDR2 ANQGSEA come from the germline V gene. CDR3 length: 12 amino acids. CDR3 residues: CSVENQYYGYTF.

The chain links TRBV29-1 to TRBJ2-5; the D call of TRBD2 rests on TCRdb alone, since no DNA is present to check it. The V gene's germline CDR1 is SQVTM and CDR2 ANQGSEA. The length of the CDR3 is 14 residues. CDR3 region: CSVDSARVEETQYF.

The CDR3 here is CASSLPTSGGPPDTQYF. V is TRBV27 and J is TRBJ2-3; TCRdb names TRBD2, which stays unverified in the absence of DNA. The V gene's germline CDR1 is MNHEY and CDR2 SMNVEV (reference sequence). This CDR3 comprises 17 residues.

The rearrangement uses TRBV29-1 and TRBJ2-4; as DNA is missing, the TRBD2 call by TCRdb cannot be tested. In germline, CDR1 is SQVTM, CDR2 ANQGSEA. CDR3 length equals 16 residues. This chain's CDR3 is CSVDGLEGLAKNIQYF.

The CDR3 here is CSVEEMGREPYNEQFF. This chain uses TRBV29-1 with TRBJ2-1; TCRdb's assignment of TRBD1 cannot be checked, as there is no DNA. CDR1 and CDR2 from the germline V gene are SQVTM and ANQGSEA. This CDR3 is 16 amino acids long.

This sequence joins TRBV29-1 and TRBJ2-7; TCRdb reports TRBD1, a call that lacks DNA to check it against. The CDR3 runs 14 residues. Germline loops: CDR1 SQVTM, CDR2 ANQGSEA. The CDR3 loop is CSVEWQGATYEQYF.